A selection of T cell receptor beta chains follows, all from one sample in a study of blood T cell repertoires in COVID-19. Produced via immunoSEQ multiplex PCR; TCRdb's table is partial and in-frame only. The sample lists 95,000 to 150,000 clones, about nine tenths occurring once. Sequences were obtained from peripheral blood. The origin of the receptors is a woman aged 70-85 years with acute or convalescent COVID-19. Both conserved end residues are trimmed from each CDR3. A D gene is named only where the DNA matches it firmly. Only some rows state a clone size, as once, few, many or a class for expanded clones.

V	D	size	J	CDR3
TRBV29-1	-	once	TRBJ2-1	SVEDWKSGRTYNEQF
TRBV6-1	TRBD1	-	TRBJ1-2	ASSESGTGSYGYT
TRBV7-9	-	-	TRBJ1-2	ASSLAAGGLRGGYT
TRBV18	-	-	TRBJ1-4	ASSPLGSGNEKLF
TRBV7-6	-	few	TRBJ1-1	ASSLAEQFNTEAF
TRBV23-1	TRBD1	few	TRBJ1-1	ASSQSRVRPVQGMNTEAF
TRBV12-3/TRBV12-4	-	-	TRBJ1-4	ASSLVVEKLF
TRBV19	-	few	TRBJ2-7	ASSIGQGSPYEQY
TRBV9	-	few	TRBJ1-2	ASSVGGSDYGYT
TRBV5-4	-	-	TRBJ1-2	ASSRNGGEFGYT
TRBV2	-	-	TRBJ2-7	ASSERKGTYEQY
TRBV19	TRBD1	-	TRBJ1-1	ASSFLPGGTGTEAF
TRBV4-2	-	few	TRBJ2-3	ASSQDSRGSRTDTQY
TRBV5-1	-	-	TRBJ1-6	ASSEDSNSPLH
TRBV15	TRBD2	-	TRBJ2-3	ATSSSSGGELTDTQY
TRBV6-5	TRBD1	-	TRBJ1-2	ASSSGGGWGGYT
TRBV5-6	-	-	TRBJ1-6	ASSTRQGLNSPLH
TRBV11-3	-	-	TRBJ1-3	ASSSLPGTTPSGNTIY
TRBV7-9	-	-	TRBJ1-5	ASSLSGSGQPQH
TRBV7-9	TRBD1	-	TRBJ2-5	ASSSGTGQGTQETQY
TRBV28	-	-	TRBJ2-7	ASRKPQGGEQY
TRBV11-2	-	-	TRBJ2-7	ASSLLYSSYEQY
TRBV3-1/TRBV3-2	TRBD2	once	TRBJ2-7	ASSPYGTNEQY
TRBV7-2	-	-	TRBJ2-3	ASSLLDTQY
TRBV19	-	-	TRBJ1-2	ASSMRSYGYT
TRBV2	-	-	TRBJ2-2	ASSEFGTGELF
TRBV18	-	-	TRBJ1-4	ASSPNSGGRAVF
TRBV6-5	TRBD1	-	TRBJ2-7	ASSYSAQGALEQY
TRBV7-9	TRBD1	-	TRBJ2-7	ASKGAHEQY
TRBV11-2	TRBD2	-	TRBJ2-1	ASSVALAGAYNEQF
TRBV3-1/TRBV3-2	TRBD1	-	TRBJ2-6	ASSQTGQATGANVLT
TRBV12-5	-	-	TRBJ1-2	ASGLGRAGESGYT
TRBV5-1	-	few	TRBJ2-5	ASSHLQANGETQY
TRBV18	-	-	TRBJ1-1	ASSPTANTEAF
TRBV30	TRBD1	-	TRBJ2-2	AWSTGQGDTGELF
TRBV11-2	TRBD1	-	TRBJ2-5	ASSLGVRTGGETQY
TRBV27	-	many	TRBJ1-2	ASSPTAGNRVDYGYT
TRBV9	-	-	TRBJ1-3	ASSVAGFSGNTIY
TRBV5-1	-	-	TRBJ2-1	ASSLEGGSYNEQF
TRBV30	-	-	TRBJ1-2	AWSVRSNYGYT
TRBV6-1	-	-	TRBJ1-5	ASSEIPPGGNQPQH
TRBV7-2	TRBD1	-	TRBJ2-2	ASTPGRTGNTGELF
TRBV6-6	-	-	TRBJ2-5	ASSLWGGGHQETQY
TRBV19	-	-	TRBJ2-2	ASSISLNTGELF
TRBV19	-	-	TRBJ1-2	ASRIYGAEKGYT
TRBV28	-	few	TRBJ2-1	ASSQGFEQF
TRBV18	-	-	TRBJ1-1	ASSPWGGENTEAF
TRBV18	TRBD1	-	TRBJ1-2	ASSPASGGNYGYT